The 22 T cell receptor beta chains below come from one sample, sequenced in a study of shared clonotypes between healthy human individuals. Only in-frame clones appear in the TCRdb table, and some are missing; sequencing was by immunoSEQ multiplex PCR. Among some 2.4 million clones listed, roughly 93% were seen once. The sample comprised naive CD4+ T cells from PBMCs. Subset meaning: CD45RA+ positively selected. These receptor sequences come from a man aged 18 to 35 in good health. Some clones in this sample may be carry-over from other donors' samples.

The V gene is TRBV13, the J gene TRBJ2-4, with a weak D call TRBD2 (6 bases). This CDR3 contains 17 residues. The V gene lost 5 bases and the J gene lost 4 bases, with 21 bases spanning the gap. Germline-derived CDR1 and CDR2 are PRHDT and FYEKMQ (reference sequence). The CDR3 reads CASSTLAGGPQKNIQYF. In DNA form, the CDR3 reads TGTGCCAGCAGCACACTAGCCGGAGGGCCCCAAAAAAACATTCAGTACTTC. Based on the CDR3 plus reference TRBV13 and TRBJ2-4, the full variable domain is AAGVIQSPRHLIKEKRETATLKCYPIPRHDTVYWYQQGPGQDPQFLISFYEKMQSDKGSIPDRFSAQQFSDYHSELNMSSLELGDSALYFCASSTLAGGPQKNIQYFGAGTRLSVL.

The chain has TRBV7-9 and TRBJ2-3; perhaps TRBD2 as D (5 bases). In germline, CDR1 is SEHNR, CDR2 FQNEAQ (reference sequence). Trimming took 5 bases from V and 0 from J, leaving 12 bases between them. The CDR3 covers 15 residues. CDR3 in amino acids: CASSPGVGSTDTQYF. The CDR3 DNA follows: TGTGCCAGCAGCCCCGGGGTCGGTAGCACAGATACGCAGTATTTT.

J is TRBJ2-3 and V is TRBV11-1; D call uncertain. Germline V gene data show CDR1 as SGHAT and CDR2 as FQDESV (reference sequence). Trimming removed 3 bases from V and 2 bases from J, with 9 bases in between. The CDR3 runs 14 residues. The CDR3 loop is CASSLRSTTDTQYF. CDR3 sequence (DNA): TGTGCCAGCAGCTTGCGGTCTACCACAGATACGCAGTATTTT.

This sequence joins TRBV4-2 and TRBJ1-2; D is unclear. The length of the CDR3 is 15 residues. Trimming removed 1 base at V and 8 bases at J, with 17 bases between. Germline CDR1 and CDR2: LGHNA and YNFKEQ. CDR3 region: CASSQAVDPAGGYTF. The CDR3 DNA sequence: TGTGCCAGCAGCCAAGCCGTAGACCCCGCCGGGGGCTACACCTTC.

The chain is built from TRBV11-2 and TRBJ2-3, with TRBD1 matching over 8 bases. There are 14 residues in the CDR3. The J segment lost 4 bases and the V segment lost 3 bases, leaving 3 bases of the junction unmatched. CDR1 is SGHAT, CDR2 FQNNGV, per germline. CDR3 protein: CASSFIRGPDTQYF. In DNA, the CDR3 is TGTGCCAGCAGCTTTATCAGGGGGCCAGATACGCAGTATTTT.

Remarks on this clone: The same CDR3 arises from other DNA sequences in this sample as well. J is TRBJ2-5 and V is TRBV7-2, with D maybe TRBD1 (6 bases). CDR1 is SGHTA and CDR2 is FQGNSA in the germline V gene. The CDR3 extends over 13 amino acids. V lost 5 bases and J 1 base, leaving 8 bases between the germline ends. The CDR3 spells CASSRTVQETQYF. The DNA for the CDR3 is TGTGCCAGCAGCAGGACAGTCCAAGAGACCCAGTACTTC.

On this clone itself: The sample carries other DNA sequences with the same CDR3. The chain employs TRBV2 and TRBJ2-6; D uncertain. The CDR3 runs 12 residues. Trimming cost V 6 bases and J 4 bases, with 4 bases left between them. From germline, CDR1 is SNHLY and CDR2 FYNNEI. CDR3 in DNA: TGTGCCAGCAGCGCGGGGGCCAACGTCCTGACTTTC. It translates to CASSAGANVLTF.

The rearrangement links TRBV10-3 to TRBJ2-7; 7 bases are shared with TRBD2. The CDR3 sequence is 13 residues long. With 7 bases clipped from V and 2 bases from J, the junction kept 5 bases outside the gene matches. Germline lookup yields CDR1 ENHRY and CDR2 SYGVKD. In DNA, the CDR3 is TGTGCCATCAAGAGCGCGGGAGCCTACGAGCAGTACTTC. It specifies CAIKSAGAYEQYF.

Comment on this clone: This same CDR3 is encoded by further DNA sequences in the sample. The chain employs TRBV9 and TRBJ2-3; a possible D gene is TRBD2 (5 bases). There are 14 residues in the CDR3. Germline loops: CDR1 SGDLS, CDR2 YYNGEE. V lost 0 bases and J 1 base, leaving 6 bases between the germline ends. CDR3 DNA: TGTGCCAGCAGCGTAGTTAGCGGCACAGATACGCAGTATTTT. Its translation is CASSVVSGTDTQYF.

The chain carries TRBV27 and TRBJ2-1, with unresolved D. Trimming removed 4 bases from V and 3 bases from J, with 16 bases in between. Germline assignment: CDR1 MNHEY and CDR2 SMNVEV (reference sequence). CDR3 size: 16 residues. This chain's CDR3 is CASSSRLVGFYNEQFF. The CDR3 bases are TGTGCCAGCAGTTCCCGCCTAGTGGGGTTCTACAATGAGCAGTTCTTC.

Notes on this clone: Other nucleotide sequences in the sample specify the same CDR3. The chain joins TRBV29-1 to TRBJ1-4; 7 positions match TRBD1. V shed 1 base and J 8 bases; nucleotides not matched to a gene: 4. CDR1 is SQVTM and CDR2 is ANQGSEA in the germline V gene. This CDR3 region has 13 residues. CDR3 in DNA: TGCAGCGTTGAAGCAGGGGGAGGGGAAAAACTGTTTTTT. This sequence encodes CSVEAGGGEKLFF. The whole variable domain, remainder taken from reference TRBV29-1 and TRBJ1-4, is SAVISQKPSRDICQRGTSLTIQCQVDSQVTMMFWYRQQPGQSLTLIATANQGSEATYESGFVIDKFPISRPNLTFSTLTVSNMSPEDSSIYLCSVEAGGGEKLFFGSGTQLSVL.

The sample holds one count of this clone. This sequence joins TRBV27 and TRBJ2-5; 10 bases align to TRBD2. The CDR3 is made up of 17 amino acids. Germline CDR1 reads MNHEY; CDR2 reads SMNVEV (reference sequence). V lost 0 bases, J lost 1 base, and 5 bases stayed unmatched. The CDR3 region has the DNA TGTGCCAGCAGTTTATCGGGACTAGCGTGGAGCCAAGAGACCCAGTACTTC. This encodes CASSLSGLAWSQETQYF.

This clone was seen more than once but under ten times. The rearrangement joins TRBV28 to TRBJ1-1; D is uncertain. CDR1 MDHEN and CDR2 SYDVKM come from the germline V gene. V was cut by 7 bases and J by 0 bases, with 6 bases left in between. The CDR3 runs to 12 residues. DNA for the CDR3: TGTGCCAGCATGTATCTGAACACTGAAGCTTTCTTT. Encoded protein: CASMYLNTEAFF.

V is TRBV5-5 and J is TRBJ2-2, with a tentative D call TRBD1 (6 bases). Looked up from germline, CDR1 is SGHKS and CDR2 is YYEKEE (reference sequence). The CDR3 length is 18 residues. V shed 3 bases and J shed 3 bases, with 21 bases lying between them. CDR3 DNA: TGTGCCAGCAGCTCCTTCACCAAGGACAGATTCGACACCGGGGAGCTGTTTTTT. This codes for CASSSFTKDRFDTGELFF.

DNA of the CDR3: TGTGCCAGCAGCTCCGGGGGACGCAATCAGCCCCAGCATTTT. Protein sequence: CASSSGGRNQPQHF. The chain has TRBV7-8 and TRBJ1-5; TRBD1 might be the D (5 bases). This CDR3 is 14 amino acids long. Trimming took off 4 bases at V and 2 bases at J, with 9 bases between the two ends. The germline CDR1 and CDR2 sequences are SGHVS and FQNEAQ.

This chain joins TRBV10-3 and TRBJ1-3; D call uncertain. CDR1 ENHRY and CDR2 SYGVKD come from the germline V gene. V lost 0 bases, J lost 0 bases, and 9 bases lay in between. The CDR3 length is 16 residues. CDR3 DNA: TGTGCCATCAGTGAGTCGAGTCTTAGCTCTGGAAACACCATATATTTT. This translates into CAISESSLSSGNTIYF.

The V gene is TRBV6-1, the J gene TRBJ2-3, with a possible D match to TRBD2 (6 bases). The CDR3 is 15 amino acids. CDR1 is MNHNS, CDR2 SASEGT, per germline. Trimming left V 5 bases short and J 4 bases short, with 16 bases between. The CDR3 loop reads CASSPQLGGADTQYF. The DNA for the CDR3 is TGTGCCAGCAGTCCACAGCTTGGAGGGGCAGATACGCAGTATTTT.

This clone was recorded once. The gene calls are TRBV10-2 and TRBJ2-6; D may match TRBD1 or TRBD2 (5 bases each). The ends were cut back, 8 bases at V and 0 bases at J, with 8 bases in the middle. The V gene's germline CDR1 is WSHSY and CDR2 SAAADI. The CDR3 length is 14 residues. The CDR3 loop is CASGGVSGANVLTF. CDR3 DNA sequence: TGCGCCAGCGGGGGAGTCTCTGGGGCCAACGTCCTGACTTTC.

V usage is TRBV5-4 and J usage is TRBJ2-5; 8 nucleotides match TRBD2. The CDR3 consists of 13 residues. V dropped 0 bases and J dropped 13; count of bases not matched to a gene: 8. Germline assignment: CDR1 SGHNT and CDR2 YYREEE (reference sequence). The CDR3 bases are TGTGCCAGCAGCTTGGCGGGAGGGCCGTCATCGTACTTC. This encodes CASSLAGGPSSYF.

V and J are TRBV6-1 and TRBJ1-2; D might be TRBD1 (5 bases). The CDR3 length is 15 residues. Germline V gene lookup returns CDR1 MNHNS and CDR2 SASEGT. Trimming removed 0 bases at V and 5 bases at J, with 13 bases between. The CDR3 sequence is CASSEASQGPYGYTF. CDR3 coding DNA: TGTGCCAGCAGTGAAGCTTCCCAGGGCCCTTATGGCTACACCTTC.

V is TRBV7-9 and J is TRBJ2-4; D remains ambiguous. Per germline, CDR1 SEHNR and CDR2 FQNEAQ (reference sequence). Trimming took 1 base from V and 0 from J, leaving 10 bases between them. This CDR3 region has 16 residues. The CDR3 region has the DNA TGTGCCAGCAGCTTAGAGGGCTCGGTAGCCAAAAACATTCAGTACTTC. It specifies CASSLEGSVAKNIQYF.

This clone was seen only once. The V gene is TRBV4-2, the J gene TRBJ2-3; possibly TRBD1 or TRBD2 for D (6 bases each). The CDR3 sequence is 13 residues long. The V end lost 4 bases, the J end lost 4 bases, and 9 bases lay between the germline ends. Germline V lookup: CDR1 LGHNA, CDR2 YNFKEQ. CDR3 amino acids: CASSRGTPDTQYF. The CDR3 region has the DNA TGTGCCAGCAGCCGCGGGACACCAGATACGCAGTATTTT.